The source of this T cell receptor (beta chain) is a study of T cell responses to AZD1222 COVID-19 vaccine. General observations from the study: Without day 14 samples, only post-peak T cell repertoires were studied. Baseline seropositives among AZD1222 recipients totaled only 5 to 7. The sample set comprised mostly white British donors with more females, and clonal diversity was possibly underestimated.

Regarding this clone: Its antigen is not identified.

Sequencing was performed with immunoSEQ multiplex PCR; in TCRdb, only in-frame clones are kept and a portion is missing. Of around 85,000 clones listed, 65% to 90% are singletons. Germline V gene sequence: CDR1 SGHVS, CDR2 FQNEAQ. V lost 3 bases, J lost 6 bases, and 5 bases lay in between. The length of the CDR3 is 12 residues. The sample here was peripheral blood, taken on day 0 of AZD1222 vaccination. The chain joins TRBV7-8 to TRBJ2-2; no clear D. The origin of this receptor is an adult in good health. The CDR3 DNA reads TGTGCCAGCAGCTTGGCAGCCGGGGAGCTGTTTTTT. This sequence encodes CASSLAAGELFF.